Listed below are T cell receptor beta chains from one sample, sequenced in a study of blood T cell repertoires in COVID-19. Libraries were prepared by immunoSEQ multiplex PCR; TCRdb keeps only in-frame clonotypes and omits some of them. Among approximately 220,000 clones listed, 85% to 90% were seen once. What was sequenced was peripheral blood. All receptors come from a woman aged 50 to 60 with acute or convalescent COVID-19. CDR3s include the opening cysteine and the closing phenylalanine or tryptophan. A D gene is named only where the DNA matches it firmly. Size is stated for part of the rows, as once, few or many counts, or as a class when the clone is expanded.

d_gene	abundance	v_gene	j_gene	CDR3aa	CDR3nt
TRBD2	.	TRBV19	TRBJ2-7	CASSIVGGTPYEQYF	TGTGCCAGTAGTATTGTGGGGGGGACCCCCTACGAGCAGTACTTC
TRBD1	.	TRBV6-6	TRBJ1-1	CAIQGEGGTEAFF	TGTGCCATACAGGGGGAAGGTGGCACTGAAGCTTTCTTT
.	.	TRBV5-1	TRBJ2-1	CASGAEDSAFF	TGCGCCAGCGGAGCCGAGGACTCTGCGTTCTTC
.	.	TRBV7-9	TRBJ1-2	CASSPQPYYGYTF	TGTGCCAGCAGCCCACAGCCCTATTATGGCTACACCTTC
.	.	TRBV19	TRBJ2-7	CASSAGISYEQYF	TGTGCCAGTAGCGCAGGGATCTCCTACGAGCAGTACTTC
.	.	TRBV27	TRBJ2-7	CASKPTGSTNYEQYF	TGTGCCAGCAAACCTACAGGGTCAACTAACTACGAGCAGTACTTC
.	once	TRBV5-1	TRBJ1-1	CASSLTPGARAEAFF	TGCGCCAGCAGCTTGACCCCGGGTGCCCGTGCTGAAGCTTTCTTT
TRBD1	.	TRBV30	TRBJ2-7	CARGQGSHEQYF	TGTGCCCGAGGACAGGGTAGCCACGAGCAGTACTTC
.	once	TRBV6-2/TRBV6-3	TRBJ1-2	CASSNPAREGYGYTF	TGTGCCAGCAGTAACCCGGCCAGGGAGGGCTATGGCTACACCTTC
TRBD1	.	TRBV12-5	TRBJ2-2	CASGPGQGLSTGELFF	TGTGCTAGTGGTCCGGGACAGGGACTGAGCACCGGGGAGCTGTTTTTT
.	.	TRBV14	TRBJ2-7	CASSLSVAYEQYF	TGTGCCAGCAGCCTCTCGGTCGCCTACGAGCAGTACTTC
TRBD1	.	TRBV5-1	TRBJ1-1	CASSWTGLNTEAFF	TGCGCCAGCAGCTGGACAGGGTTGAACACTGAAGCTTTCTTT
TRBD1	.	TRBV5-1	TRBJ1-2	CASSLQGEEGYTF	TGCGCCAGCAGCCTACAGGGGGAGGAAGGCTACACCTTC
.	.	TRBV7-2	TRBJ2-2	CASSLGLSTGELFF	TGTGCCAGCAGCTTAGGTCTCAGCACCGGGGAGCTGTTTTTT
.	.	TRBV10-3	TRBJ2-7	CAISENGGLYEQYF	TGTGCCATCAGTGAGAATGGGGGGTTGTACGAGCAGTACTTC
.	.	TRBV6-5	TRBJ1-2	CASSYTIGGSYTF	TGTGCCAGCAGTTACACGATCGGGGGGAGCTACACCTTC
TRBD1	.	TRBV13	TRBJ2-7	CASSPRTGNSGEQYF	TGTGCCAGCAGCCCGAGGACAGGGAACTCGGGCGAGCAGTACTTC
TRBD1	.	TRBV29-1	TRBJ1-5	CRRGRRASNQPQHF	TGCAGGAGGGGGCGAAGGGCTAGCAATCAGCCCCAGCATTTT
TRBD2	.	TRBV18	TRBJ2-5	CASSPPLAGPHGETQYF	TGTGCCAGCTCACCACCCCTAGCGGGACCCCATGGAGAGACCCAGTACTTC
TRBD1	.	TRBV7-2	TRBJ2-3	CASSLDLTGVLTDTQYF	TGTGCCAGCAGCTTAGATCTTACAGGGGTACTCACAGATACGCAGTATTTT
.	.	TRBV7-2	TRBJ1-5	CASSPGRARPQHF	TGTGCCAGCAGCCCCGGGAGGGCCCGGCCCCAGCATTTT
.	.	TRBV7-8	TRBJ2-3	CASSFRTLVGNTQYF	TGTGCCAGCAGCTTTAGGACTCTGGTAGGGAATACGCAGTATTTT
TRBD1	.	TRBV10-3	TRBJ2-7	CATGTDLTYEQYF	TGTGCCACCGGGACAGACCTCACCTACGAGCAGTACTTC
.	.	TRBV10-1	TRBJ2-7	CASSETGEGFEQYF	TGCGCCAGCAGTGAAACGGGAGAGGGCTTCGAGCAGTACTTC
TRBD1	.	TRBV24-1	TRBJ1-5	CATSARDRGNQPQHF	TGTGCCACCAGTGCCCGGGACAGGGGCAATCAGCCCCAGCATTTT
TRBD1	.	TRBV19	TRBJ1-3	CASSTTGGFLGNTIYF	TGTGCCAGTAGTACGACAGGGGGTTTCTTGGGAAACACCATATATTTT
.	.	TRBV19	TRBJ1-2	CASTPDYSNYGYTF	TGTGCCAGTACTCCAGATTATTCTAACTATGGCTACACCTTC
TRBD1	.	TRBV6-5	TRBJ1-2	CASSGQNYGYTF	TGTGCCAGCTCGGGACAGAACTATGGCTACACCTTC
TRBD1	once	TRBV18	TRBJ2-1	CASSPRDRGWHEQFF	TGTGCCAGCTCACCACGGGACAGGGGGTGGCATGAGCAGTTCTTC
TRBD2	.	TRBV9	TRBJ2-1	CASSPTEGRGYNEQFF	TGTGCCAGCAGCCCTACAGAGGGGCGGGGGTACAATGAGCAGTTCTTC
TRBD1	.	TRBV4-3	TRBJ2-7	CASSQYRGDEQYF	TGCGCCAGCAGCCAGTACAGGGGCGACGAGCAGTACTTC
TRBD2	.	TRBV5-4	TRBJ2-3	CASSPAGTSPTDTQYF	TGTGCCAGCAGCCCCGCCGGGACTAGCCCCACAGATACGCAGTATTTT
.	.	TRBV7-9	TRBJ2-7	CASSLNDLGQNEQYF	TGTGCCAGCAGCCTTAATGACCTGGGCCAAAACGAGCAGTACTTC
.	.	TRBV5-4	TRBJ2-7	CASSLGPERVYEQYF	TGTGCCAGCAGCTTGGGGCCGGAGAGGGTTTACGAGCAGTACTTC
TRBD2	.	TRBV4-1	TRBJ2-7	CASSQEGLAGDYEQYF	TGCGCCAGCAGCCAAGAGGGTCTAGCGGGAGATTACGAGCAGTACTTC
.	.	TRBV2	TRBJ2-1	CASSVYIDNEQFF	TGTGCCAGCAGTGTGTACATTGACAATGAGCAGTTCTTC
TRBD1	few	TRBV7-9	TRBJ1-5	CASSPGTASNQPQHF	TGTGCCAGCAGCCCCGGGACAGCTAGCAATCAGCCCCAGCATTTT